Sequencing of this T cell receptor beta chain was carried out in a study of OX40 agonist ivuxolimab in advanced cancers. Turning to the overall study: Ivuxolimab was an agonistic, fully human IgG2 monoclonal antibody directed against OX40 (CD134), a costimulatory receptor. Intravenous ivuxolimab was administered to patients every 2 weeks at six dose levels: 0.01, 0.1, 0.3, 1.5, 3 and 10 mg/kg. Of the approximately 50 dose-escalation patients, hepatocellular carcinoma was present in around 20, melanoma in roughly 15, renal cell carcinoma in 9 and head and neck cancer in 9. In the dose-escalation cohort, more than 75% of patients were male, and the mean age was around 60 years, with a range of roughly 20 to 79. Patients were allowed to have had prior anti-PD-1, anti-PD-L1 or anti-CTLA-4 therapy, and roughly 40% of the dose-escalation patients had been treated with checkpoint inhibitors. Partial responses occurred in three dose-escalation patients, of whom one had hepatocellular carcinoma and two had cutaneous melanoma. The point of sequencing TCRbeta in the periphery was to test whether ivuxolimab changed TCR sequence diversity and drove clonal T-cell expansion. The paper reports the monotherapy dose-escalation portion (N = 52 patients) of the phase I ivuxolimab trial. What the authors observed across the whole study: Antigen specificity was not determined for the clonally expanded peripheral T cells. Clonal expansion of both CD4+ and CD8+ blood T cells was observed from baseline to week 6 at doses 0.1 to 3.0 mg/kg. In the 0.1-3.0 mg/kg groups, partial responders were among the patients with the lowest normalized peripheral clonal expansion, particularly in CD8+ T cells. After ivuxolimab, expanded clones were on average more numerous among CD8+ T cells than among CD4+ T cells. Low levels of normalized T-cell clonal expansion were also seen in some nonresponding patients.

For sequencing of the TCRbeta CDR3 region, genomic DNA was extracted from the sorted cells. The immunoSEQ Assay was used for sequencing of TCRbeta CDR3 regions. This immuneACCESS table, as held by TCRdb, lists in-frame sequences with V and J called but not all clones. Of the missing ones, under half trace to an unresolved V gene in checked studies; the others have no known cause. The sample includes roughly 80,000 clones, with over 90% observed a single time. The leading ten clones occupy 0.69% of the sample. The junction shows trimming of 5 bases on V and 5 bases on J, and the gene matches do not reach 5 bases of it. CDR3 length: 13 amino acids, cysteine to phenylalanine. Only the CDR3 DNA stays, 39 bases, in frame from base 1. The germline V gene encodes CDR1 MNHEY and CDR2 SVGAGI. Of note for this clone: Its antigen has not been determined. Qualities for individual bases were not recorded, and no much larger clone is one base off.

Patients with a history of autoimmune disease or receiving systemic immunosuppression were excluded from the trial. Peripheral blood for TCR sequencing was drawn from every dose cohort at baseline, at cycle 4 day 1 and at cycle 7 day 1. Samples were obtained from an open-label, multicenter, first-in-human phase I dose-escalation trial of ivuxolimab. Adults with locally advanced or metastatic head and neck squamous cell, hepatocellular, melanoma or renal cell carcinoma were enrolled in the trial. Before TCR sequencing, CD4+ T cells and CD8+ T cells were sorted from peripheral blood as separate populations.

Source: CD4+ or CD8+ T cells sorted from blood, taken in a trial of the OX40 agonist ivuxolimab. The chain couples TRBV6-5 to TRBJ2-7, with 8 bases in between that match TRBD2. The receptor comes from an adult with an advanced solid tumor such as melanoma, head and neck, liver or kidney cancer. The sequenced DNA: TGTGCCAGCAGTCGGGCGGGAGGCCACGAGCAGTACTTC. It translates to CASSRAGGHEQYF.